This TCR beta chain was captured by sequencing in a study of breast tumors, draining lymph nodes, adjacent tissues. Regarding the study as a whole: Compared with lymph nodes, tumors were less diverse; compared with nontumor tissue, more.

Axillary draining lymph nodes of breast cancer patients supplied the node samples. TCRdb reprocessed the multiplex PCR reads via MiXCR and lists one record per CDR3 protein. This table has approximately 90,000 distinct CDR3 sequences, approximately 30% appearing once. In the case of this clonotype: Antigen specificity is unknown.

The ends were cut back, 6 bases at V and 10 bases at J, with 18 bases in the middle. The germline CDR1 and CDR2 sequences are MGHDK and SYGVNS. The CDR3 is made up of 13 amino acids. The J gene is TRBJ1-1, the V gene TRBV25-1; D is perhaps TRBD1 (6 bases). The sample comprised axillary lymph node tissue. This TCR came from a female donor with breast cancer. Some clones in this sample may be carry-over from other donors' samples. The CDR3 loop is CASSPSGARRAFF. The CDR3 DNA reads TGTGCCAGCAGCCCTTCGGGGGCGCGACGAGCTTTCTTT.